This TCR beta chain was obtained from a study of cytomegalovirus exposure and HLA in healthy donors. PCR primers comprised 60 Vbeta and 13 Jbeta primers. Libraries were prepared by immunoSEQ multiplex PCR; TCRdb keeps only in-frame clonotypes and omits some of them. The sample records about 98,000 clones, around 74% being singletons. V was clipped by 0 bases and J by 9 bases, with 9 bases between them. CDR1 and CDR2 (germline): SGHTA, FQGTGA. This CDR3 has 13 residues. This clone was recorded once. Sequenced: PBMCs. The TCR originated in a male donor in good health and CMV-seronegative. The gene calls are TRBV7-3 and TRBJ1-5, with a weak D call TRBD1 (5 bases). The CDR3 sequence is CASSLTGGRPQHF. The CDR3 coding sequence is TGTGCCAGCAGCTTAACTGGGGGGAGGCCCCAGCATTTT.